This TCR beta chain was sequenced in a study of beta chain features in type 1 diabetes. Points from the study as a whole: Shorter TCRB CDR3s, moderately but significantly so, were found in Type 1 diabetes patients in all four CD4+ subsets.

The entirety of the isolated RNA underwent reverse transcription, so expressed TCRB transcripts were sequenced. Data came from immunoSEQ multiplex PCR; TCRdb stores just in-frame clones and leaves some out. The sample carries about 170,000 clones, approximately 7.8% recorded once. This clone was seen a few times. Its antigen is unidentified. The clonotype comes from a woman between 40 and 50 years old with type 1 diabetes. Input material: central memory CD4+ T cells from blood.

The CDR3 nucleotides are TGCGCCAGCAGCCAACTAAACCATGGCTACACCTTC. This gives the protein CASSQLNHGYTF. The V gene is TRBV4-3, the J gene TRBJ1-2, with unresolved D. This CDR3 region has 12 residues. The germline V gene encodes CDR1 LGHNA and CDR2 YSLEER. The V gene lost 2 bases and the J gene lost 6 bases, with 7 bases spanning the gap.